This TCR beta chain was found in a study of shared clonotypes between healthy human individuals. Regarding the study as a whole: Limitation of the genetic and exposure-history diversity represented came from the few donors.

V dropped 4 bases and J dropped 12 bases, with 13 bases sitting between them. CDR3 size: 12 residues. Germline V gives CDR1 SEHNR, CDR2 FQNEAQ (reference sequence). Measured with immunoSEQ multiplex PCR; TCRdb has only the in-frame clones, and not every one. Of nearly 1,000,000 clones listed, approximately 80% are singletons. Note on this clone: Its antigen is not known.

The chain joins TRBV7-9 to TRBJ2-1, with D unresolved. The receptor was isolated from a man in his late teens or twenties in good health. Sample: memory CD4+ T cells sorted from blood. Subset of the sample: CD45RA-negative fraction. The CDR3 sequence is CASSSLVKAQFF. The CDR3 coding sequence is TGTGCCAGCAGCTCCCTGGTAAAAGCGCAGTTCTTC.